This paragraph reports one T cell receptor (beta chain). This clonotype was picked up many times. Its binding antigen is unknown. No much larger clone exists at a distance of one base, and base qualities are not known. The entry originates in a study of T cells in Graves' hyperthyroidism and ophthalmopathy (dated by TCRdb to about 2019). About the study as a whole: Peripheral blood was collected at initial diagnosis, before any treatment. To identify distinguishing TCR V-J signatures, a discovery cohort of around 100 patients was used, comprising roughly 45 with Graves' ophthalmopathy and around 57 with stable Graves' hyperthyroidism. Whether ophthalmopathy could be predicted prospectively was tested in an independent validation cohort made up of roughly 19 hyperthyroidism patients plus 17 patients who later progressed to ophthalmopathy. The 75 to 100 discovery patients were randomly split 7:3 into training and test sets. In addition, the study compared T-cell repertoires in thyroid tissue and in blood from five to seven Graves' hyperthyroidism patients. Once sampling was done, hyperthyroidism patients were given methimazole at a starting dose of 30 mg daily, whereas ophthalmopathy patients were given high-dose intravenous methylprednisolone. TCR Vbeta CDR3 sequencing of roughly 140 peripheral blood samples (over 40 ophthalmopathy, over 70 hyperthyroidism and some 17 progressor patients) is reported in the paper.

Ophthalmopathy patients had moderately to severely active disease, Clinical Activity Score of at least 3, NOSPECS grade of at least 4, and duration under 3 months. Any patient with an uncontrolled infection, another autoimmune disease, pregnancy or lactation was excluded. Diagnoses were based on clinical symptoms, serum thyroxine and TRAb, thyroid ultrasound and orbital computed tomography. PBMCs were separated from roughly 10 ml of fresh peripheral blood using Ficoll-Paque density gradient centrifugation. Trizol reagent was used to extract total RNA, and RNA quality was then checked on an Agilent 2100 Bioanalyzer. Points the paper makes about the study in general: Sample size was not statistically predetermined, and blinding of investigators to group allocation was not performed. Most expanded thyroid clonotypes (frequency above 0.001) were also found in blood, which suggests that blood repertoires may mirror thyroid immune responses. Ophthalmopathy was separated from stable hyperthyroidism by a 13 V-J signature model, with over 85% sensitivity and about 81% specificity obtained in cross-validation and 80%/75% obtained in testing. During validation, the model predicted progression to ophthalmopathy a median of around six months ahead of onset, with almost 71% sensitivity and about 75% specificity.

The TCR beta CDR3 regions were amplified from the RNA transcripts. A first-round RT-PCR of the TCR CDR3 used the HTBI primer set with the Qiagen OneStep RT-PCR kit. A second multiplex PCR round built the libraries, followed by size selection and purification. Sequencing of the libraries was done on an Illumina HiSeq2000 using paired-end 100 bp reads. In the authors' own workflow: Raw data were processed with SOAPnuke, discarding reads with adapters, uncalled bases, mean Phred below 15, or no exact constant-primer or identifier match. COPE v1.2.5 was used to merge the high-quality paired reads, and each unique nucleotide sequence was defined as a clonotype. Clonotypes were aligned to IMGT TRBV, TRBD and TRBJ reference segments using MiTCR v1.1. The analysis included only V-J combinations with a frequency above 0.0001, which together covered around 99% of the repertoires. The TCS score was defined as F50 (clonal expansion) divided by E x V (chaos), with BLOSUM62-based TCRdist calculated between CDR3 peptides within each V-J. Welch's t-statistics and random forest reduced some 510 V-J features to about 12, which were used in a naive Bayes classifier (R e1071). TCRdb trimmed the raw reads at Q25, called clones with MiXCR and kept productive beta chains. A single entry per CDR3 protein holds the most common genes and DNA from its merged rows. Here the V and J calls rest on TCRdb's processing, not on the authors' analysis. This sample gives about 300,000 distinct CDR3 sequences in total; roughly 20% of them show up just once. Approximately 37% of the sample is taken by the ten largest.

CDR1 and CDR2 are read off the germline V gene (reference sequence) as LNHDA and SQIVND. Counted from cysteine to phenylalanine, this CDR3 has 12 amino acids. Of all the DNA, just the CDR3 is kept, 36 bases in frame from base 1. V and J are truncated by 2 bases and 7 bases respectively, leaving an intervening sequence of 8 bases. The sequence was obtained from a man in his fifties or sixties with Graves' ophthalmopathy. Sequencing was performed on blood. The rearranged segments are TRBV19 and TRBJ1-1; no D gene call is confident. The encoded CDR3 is CASSIRWGEAFF. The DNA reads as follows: TGTGCCAGTAGTATACGGTGGGGTGAAGCTTTCTTT.